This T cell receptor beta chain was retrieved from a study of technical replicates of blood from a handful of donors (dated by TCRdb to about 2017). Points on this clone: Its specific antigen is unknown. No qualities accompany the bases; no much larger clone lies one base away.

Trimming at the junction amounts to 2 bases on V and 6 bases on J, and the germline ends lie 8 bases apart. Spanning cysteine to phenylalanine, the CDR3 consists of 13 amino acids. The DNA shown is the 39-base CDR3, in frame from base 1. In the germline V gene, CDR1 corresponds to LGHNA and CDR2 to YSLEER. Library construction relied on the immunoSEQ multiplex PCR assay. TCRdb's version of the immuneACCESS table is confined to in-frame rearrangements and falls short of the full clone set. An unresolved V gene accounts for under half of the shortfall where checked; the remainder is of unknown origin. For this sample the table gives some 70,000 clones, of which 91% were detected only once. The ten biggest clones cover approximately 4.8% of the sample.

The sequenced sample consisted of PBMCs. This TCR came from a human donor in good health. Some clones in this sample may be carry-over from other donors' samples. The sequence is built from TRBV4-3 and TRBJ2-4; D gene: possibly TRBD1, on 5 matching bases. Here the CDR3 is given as CASSQRQGNIQYF. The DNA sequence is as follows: TGCGCCAGCAGCCAACGTCAGGGAAACATTCAGTACTTC.